This T cell receptor beta chain emerged from a study of blood T cell repertoires in COVID-19. Study-wide context: The United States, Italy and Spain were the sources of the acute and convalescent COVID-19 samples.

Original processing methods: Reference gene primer amplification gave estimated nucleated cell counts. Repertoires were generated with immunoSEQ multiplex PCR, while TCRdb's copy carries only in-frame clones and drops some. Clone size and the V and J calls come from that table; the DNA yielded D and trimming. The repertoire includes 80,000 to 100,000 clones, less than 85% of them detected once, and 3% to 4.5% sits in the top ten. Germline lookup yields CDR1 SGDLS and CDR2 YYNGEE. Unmatched junction bases numbered 7, after V lost 0 bases and J lost 6 bases. This CDR3 is built from 16 residues. Seattle-derived patients entered the study during active infection and were followed longitudinally.

The sequencing input was peripheral blood. The sequence came from a man between 70 and 80 years old with COVID-19, enrolled during active disease. The chain links TRBV9 to TRBJ2-1, with 9 nucleotides matching TRBD2. DNA for the CDR3: TGTGCCAGCAGCGTAGTTAGTAGCGGGAGCCCCAATGAGCAGTTCTTC. Translating it yields CASSVVSSGSPNEQFF.